The T cell receptor beta chain described here comes from a study of blood T cell repertoires in COVID-19. J was trimmed by 5 bases and V by 2 bases; bases with no gene match: 6. The CDR3 totals 15 residues. CDR1 is KGHSH and CDR2 is LQKENI in the germline V gene. Per the original data handling: From reference gene primer amplification, estimates of nucleated cell counts were derived. Assay used: immunoSEQ multiplex PCR; TCRdb lists only in-frame clones, some missing. Clonal size and the V and J genes are those of that table, whereas D and trimming came from the DNA. This sample has hundreds of thousands of clones; around 80% occur once, and the top ten carry 3.5% to 5%.

The chain recombines TRBV18 with TRBJ2-5; 9 nucleotides align to TRBD1. Sequencing used PBMCs or T cells enriched from blood (not recorded which). This TCR derives from a man younger than 45 with acute COVID-19. CDR3 sequence (DNA): TGTGCCAGCTCACCAACGGACAGGGGATGGGAGACCCAGTACTTC. This encodes CASSPTDRGWETQYF.